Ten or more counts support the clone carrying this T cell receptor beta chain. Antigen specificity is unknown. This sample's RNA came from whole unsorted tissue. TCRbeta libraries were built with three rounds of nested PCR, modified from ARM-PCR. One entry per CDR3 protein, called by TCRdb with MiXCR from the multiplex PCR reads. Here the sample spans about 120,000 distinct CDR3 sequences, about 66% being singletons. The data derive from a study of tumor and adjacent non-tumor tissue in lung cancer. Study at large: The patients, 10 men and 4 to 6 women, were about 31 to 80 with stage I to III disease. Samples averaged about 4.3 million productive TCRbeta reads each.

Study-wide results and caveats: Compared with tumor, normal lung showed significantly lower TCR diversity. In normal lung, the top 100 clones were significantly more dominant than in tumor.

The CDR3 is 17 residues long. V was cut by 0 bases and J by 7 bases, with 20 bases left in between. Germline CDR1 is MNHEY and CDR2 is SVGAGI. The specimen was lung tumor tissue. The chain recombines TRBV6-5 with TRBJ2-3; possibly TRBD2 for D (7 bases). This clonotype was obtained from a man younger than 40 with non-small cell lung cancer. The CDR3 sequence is CASSYSMRGGRLNTQYF. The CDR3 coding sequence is TGTGCCAGCAGTTACTCCATGAGGGGGGGCCGGTTAAATACGCAGTATTTT.